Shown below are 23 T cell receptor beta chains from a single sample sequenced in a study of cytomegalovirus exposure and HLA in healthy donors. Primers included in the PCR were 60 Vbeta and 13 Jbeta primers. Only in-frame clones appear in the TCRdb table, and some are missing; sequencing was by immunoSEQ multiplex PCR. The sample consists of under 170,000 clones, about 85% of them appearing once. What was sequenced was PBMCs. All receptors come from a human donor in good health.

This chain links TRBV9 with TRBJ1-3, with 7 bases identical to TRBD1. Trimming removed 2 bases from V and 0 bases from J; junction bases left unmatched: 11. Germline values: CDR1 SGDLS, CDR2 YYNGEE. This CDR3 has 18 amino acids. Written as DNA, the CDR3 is TGTGCCAGCAGCGTGGGCAGGGGGGACAAGAGCTCTGGAAACACCATATATTTT. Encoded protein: CASSVGRGDKSSGNTIYF.

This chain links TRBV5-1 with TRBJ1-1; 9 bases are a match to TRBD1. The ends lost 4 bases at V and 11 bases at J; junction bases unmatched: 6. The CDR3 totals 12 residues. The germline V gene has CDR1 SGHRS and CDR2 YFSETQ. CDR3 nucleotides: TGCGCCAGCAGCGCCAACAGGGGGCTCGCTTTCTTT. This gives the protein CASSANRGLAFF. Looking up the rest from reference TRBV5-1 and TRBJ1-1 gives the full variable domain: KAGVTQTPRYLIKTRGQQVTLSCSPISGHRSVSWYQQTPGQGLQFLFEYFSETQRNKGNFPGRFSGRQFSNSRSEMNVSTLELGDSALYLCASSANRGLAFFGQGTRLTVV.

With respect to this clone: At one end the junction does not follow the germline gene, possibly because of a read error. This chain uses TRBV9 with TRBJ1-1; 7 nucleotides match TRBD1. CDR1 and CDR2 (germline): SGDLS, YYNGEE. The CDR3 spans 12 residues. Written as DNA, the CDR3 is TGTGCCAGCAGTCCCTCGAACAGGGGAGTTTCGTTT. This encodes CASSPSNRGVSF.

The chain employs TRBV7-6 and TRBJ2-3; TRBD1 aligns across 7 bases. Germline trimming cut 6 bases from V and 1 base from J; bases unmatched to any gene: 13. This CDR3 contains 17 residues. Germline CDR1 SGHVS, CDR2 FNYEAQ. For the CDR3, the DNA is TGTGCCAGCAGTTATTGGGGCCGGGACAGAGGCACAGATACGCAGTATTTT. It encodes CASSYWGRDRGTDTQYF.

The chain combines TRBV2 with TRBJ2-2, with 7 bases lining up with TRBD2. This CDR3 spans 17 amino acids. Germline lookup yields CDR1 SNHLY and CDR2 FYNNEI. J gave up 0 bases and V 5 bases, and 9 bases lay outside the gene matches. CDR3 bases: TGTGCCAGCAGTAACCCTAGCGGAGTTGCGAACACCGGGGAGCTGTTTTTT. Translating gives CASSNPSGVANTGELFF.

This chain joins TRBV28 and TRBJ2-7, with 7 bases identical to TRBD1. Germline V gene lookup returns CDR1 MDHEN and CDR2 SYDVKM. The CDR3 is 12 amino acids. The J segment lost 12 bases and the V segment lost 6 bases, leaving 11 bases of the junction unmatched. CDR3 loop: CASRGDRRRTYF. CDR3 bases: TGTGCCAGCAGGGGGGACAGACGAAGGACGTACTTC.

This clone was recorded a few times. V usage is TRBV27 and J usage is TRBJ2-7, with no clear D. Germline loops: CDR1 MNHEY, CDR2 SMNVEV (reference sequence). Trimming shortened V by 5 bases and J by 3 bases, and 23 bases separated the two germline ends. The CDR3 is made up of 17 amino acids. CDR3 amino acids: CASSVTYSRVNHYEQYF. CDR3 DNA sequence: TGTGCCAGCAGTGTAACCTACTCCCGGGTCAATCACTACGAGCAGTACTTC.

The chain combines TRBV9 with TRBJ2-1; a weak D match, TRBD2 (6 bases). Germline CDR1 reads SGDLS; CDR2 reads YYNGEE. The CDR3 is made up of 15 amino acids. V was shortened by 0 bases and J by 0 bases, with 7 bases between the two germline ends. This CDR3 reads CASSVGGDSYNEQFF. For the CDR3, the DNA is TGTGCCAGCAGCGTAGGGGGGGACTCCTACAATGAGCAGTTCTTC.

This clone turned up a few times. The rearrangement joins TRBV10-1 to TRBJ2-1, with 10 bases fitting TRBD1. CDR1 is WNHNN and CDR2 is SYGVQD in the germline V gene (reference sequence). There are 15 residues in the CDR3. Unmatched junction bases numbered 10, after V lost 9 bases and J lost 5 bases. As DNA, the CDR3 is TGCGCCAGAAAGGGGGGACAGGGGCACGACAATGAGCAGTTCTTC. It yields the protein CARKGGQGHDNEQFF.

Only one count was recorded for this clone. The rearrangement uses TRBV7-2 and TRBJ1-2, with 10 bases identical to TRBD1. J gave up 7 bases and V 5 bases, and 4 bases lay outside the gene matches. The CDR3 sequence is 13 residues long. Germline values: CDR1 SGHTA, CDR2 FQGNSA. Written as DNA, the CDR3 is TGTGCCAGCAGCAACCGGGACAGGGGTGGCTACACCTTC. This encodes CASSNRDRGGYTF.

CDR3 coding DNA: TGTGCCAGCAGTTCCTACAACAGGGGCACTGAAGCTTTCTTT. Its protein product is CASSSYNRGTEAFF. The rearrangement joins TRBV27 to TRBJ1-1; 7 bases agree with TRBD1. V shed 4 bases and J 4 bases; nucleotides not matched to a gene: 6. The CDR3 is 14 amino acids. Per the germline V gene, CDR1 is MNHEY and CDR2 is SMNVEV (reference sequence).

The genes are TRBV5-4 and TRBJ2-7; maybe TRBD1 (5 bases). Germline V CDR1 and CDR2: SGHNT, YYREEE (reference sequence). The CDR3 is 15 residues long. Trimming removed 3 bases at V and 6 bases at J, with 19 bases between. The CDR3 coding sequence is TGTGCCAGCAGCTCGGCAGGGATTCTGGTCGGCGAGCAGTACTTC. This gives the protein CASSSAGILVGEQYF.

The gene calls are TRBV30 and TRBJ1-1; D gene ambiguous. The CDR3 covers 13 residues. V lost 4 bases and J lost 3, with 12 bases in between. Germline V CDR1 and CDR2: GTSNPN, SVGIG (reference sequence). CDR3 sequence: CAWISGFDTEAFF. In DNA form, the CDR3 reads TGTGCCTGGATATCAGGTTTTGACACTGAAGCTTTCTTT.

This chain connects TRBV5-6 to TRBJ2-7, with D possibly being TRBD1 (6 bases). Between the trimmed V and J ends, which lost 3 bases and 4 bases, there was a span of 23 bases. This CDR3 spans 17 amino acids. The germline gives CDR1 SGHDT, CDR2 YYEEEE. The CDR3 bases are TGTGCCAGCAGCTCGCTCGACAGGCCCACCTCAAGATACGAGCAGTACTTC. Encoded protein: CASSSLDRPTSRYEQYF.

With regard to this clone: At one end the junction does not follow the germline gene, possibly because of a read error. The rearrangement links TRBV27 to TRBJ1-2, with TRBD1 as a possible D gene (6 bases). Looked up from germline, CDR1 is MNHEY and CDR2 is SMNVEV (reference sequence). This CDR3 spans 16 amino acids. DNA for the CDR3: TGTGCCAGCAGTTTAACATGGGGGGGCTTCAACTATGGCTACCCCTTC. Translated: CASSLTWGGFNYGYPF.

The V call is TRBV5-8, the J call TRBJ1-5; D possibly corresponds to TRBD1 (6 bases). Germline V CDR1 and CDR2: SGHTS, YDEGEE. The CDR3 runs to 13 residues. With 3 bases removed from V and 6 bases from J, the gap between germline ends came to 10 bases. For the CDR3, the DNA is TGTGCCAGCAGCTCAGGACAGTTTCAGCCCCAGCATTTT. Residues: CASSSGQFQPQHF. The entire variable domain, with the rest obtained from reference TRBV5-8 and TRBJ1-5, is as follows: EAGVTQSPTHLIKTRGQQATLRCSPISGHTSVYWYQQALGLGLQFLLWYDEGEERNRGNFPPRFSGRQFPNYSSELNVNALELEDSALYLCASSSGQFQPQHFGDGTRLSIL.

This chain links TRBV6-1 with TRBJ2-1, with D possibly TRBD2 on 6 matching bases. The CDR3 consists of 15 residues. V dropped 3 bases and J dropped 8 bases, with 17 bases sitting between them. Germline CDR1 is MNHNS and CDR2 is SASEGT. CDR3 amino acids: CASSDPRGSGDEQFF. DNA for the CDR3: TGTGCCAGCAGTGATCCCCGGGGGAGCGGCGATGAGCAGTTCTTC.

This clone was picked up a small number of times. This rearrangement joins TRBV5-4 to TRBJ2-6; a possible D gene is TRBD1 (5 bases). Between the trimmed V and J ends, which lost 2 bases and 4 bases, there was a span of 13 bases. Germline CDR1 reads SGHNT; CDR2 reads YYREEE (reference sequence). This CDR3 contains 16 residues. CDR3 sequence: CASSFTQGVGANVLTF. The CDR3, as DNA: TGTGCCAGCAGCTTTACGCAGGGTGTGGGGGCCAACGTCCTGACTTTC.

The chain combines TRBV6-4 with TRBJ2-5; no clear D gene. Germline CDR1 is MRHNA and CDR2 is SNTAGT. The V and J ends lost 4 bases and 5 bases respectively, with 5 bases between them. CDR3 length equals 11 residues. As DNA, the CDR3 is TGTGCCAGCAGTGTTAGCGAGACCCAGTACTTC. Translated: CASSVSETQYF.

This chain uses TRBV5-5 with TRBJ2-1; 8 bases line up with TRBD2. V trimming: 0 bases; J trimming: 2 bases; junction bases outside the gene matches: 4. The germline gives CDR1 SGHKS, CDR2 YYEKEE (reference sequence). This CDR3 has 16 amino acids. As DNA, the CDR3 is TGTGCCAGCAGCTTGGCTGGGCGGGGGGCCTACAATGAGCAGTTCTTC. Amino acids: CASSLAGRGAYNEQFF.

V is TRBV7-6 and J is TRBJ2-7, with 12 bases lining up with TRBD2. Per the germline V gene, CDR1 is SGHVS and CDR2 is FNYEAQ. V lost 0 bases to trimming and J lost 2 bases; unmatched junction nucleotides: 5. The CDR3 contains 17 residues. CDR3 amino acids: CASSLAETSGGPYEQYF. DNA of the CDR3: TGTGCCAGCAGCTTAGCCGAGACTAGCGGGGGTCCCTACGAGCAGTACTTC.

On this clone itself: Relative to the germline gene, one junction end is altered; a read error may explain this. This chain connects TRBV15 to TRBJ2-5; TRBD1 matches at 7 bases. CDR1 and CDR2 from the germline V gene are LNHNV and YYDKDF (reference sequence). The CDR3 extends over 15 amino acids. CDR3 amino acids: CATSRATGYQEAQYF. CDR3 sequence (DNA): TGTGCCACCAGCAGAGCGACAGGGTACCAAGAGGCCCAGTACTTC.

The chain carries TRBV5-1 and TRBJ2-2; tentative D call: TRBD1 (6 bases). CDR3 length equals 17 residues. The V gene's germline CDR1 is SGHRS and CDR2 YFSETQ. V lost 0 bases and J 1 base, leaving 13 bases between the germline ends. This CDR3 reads CASSLGGDTLNTGELFF. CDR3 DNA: TGCGCCAGCAGCTTGGGTGGGGACACCCTGAACACCGGGGAGCTGTTTTTT.